This T cell receptor (beta chain) was captured in a study of T cell responses to AZD1222 COVID-19 vaccine. As for the study in general: Investigators merged groups given second doses at roughly 4 or roughly 12 weeks. Findings and limits, study-wide: Researchers report vaccine-associated CD4 TCRs spanning spike, with dominance at 160-218 and 743-854. White British people made up most donors, females outnumbered males, and clonal diversity was possibly underestimated. Only a handful of AZD1222 recipients were seropositive at baseline.

This clone was recorded once. Its antigen is not known. The length of the CDR3 is 12 residues. Germline-derived CDR1 and CDR2 are SQVTM and ANQGSEA. V was clipped by 6 bases and J by 7 bases; unmatched bases: 3. Data came from immunoSEQ multiplex PCR; TCRdb stores just in-frame clones and leaves some out. The sample comprises 100,000 to 150,000 clones, roughly 90% of which are singletons, and about 1.4% rests with the top ten. The TCR originated in an adult in good health. This sequence joins TRBV29-1 and TRBJ1-4, with TRBD1 matching over 9 bases. The starting material was peripheral blood, obtained on day 0 of AZD1222 vaccination. The CDR3 reads CSVRQGGEKLFF. Written as DNA, the CDR3 is TGCAGCGTCAGACAGGGGGGTGAAAAACTGTTTTTT.